This T cell receptor beta chain was sequenced in a study of T cells in Graves' hyperthyroidism and ophthalmopathy. Findings and caveats of the study: The blood repertoire included most of the expanded thyroid clonotypes above 0.001. Ophthalmopathy got predicted by the model a median 6.5 months before its onset.

Template material for amplifying TCR beta CDR3 regions consisted of RNA transcripts. RT-PCR in the first round (using the HTBI primer set) targeted the TCR CDR3. From the multiplex PCR reads, TCRdb called clonotypes with MiXCR, one entry per CDR3 protein. Of a few hundred thousand distinct CDR3 sequences listed, around 15% are singletons. This clonotype came up many times. Antigen unknown. Fresh 10 ml peripheral blood yielded PBMCs. Looked up from germline, CDR1 is SEHNR and CDR2 is FQNEAQ (reference sequence). There are 18 residues in the CDR3. Trimming left V 5 bases short and J 0 bases short, with 20 bases between.

Source material: blood. V gene TRBV7-9 combines with J gene TRBJ2-4; tentatively, D is TRBD1 or TRBD2 (6 bases each). This clonotype was sampled from a woman in her 40s with Graves' ophthalmopathy. CDR3 sequence: CASSTGAGQTLAKNIQYF. CDR3 bases: TGTGCCAGCAGCACGGGGGCAGGGCAGACACTAGCCAAAAACATTCAGTACTTC.